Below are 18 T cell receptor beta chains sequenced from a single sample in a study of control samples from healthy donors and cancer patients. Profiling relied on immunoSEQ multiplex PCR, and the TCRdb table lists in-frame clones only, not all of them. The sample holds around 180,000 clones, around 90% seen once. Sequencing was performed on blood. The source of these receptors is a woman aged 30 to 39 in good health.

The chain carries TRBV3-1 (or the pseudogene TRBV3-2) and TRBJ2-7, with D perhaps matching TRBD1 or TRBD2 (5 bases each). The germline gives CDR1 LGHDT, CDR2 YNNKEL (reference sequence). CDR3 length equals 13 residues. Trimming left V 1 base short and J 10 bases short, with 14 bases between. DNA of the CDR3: TGTGCCAGCAGCCAAGTGGGGGACCCGGGACAGTACTTC. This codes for CASSQVGDPGQYF.

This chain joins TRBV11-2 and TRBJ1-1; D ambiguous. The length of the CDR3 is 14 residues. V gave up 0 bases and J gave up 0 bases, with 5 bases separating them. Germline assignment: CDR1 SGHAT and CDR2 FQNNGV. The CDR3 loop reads CASSLDSMNTEAFF. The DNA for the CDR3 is TGTGCCAGCAGCTTAGACAGTATGAACACTGAAGCTTTCTTT.

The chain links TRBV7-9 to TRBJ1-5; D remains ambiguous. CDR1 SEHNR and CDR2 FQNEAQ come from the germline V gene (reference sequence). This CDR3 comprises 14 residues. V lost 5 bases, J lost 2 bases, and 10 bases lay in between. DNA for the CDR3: TGTGCCAGCAGCCCTTTTATGGGCAATCAGCCCCAGCATTTT. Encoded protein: CASSPFMGNQPQHF.

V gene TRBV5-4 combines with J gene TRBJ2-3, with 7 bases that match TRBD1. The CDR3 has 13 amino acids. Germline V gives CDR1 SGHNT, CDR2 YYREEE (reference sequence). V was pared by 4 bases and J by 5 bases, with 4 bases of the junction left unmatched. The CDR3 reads CASSPSGGDTQYF. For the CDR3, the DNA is TGTGCCAGCAGCCCGTCAGGGGGAGATACGCAGTATTTT.

The CDR3: CASSYQGASGNTIYF. Written as DNA, the CDR3 is TGTGCCAGTAGTTATCAAGGGGCCTCTGGAAACACCATATATTTT. This chain joins TRBV19 and TRBJ1-3; D may be TRBD1 (5 bases). Germline CDR1 reads LNHDA; CDR2 reads SQIVND (reference sequence). This CDR3 spans 15 amino acids. The ends were cut back, 5 bases at V and 0 bases at J, with 11 bases in the middle.

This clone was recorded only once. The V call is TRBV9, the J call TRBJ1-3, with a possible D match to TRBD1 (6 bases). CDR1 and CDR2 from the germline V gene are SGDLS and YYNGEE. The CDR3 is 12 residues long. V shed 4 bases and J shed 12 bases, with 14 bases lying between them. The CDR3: CASSLDGGHIYF. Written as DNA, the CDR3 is TGTGCCAGCAGCCTAGATGGGGGACACATATATTTT.

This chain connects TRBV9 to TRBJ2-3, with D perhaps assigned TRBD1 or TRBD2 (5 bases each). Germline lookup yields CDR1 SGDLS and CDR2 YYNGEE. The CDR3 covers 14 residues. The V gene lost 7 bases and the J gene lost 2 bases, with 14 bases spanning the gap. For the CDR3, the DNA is TGTGCCAGCGCCGGGGCACGGTACACAGATACGCAGTATTTT. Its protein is CASAGARYTDTQYF.

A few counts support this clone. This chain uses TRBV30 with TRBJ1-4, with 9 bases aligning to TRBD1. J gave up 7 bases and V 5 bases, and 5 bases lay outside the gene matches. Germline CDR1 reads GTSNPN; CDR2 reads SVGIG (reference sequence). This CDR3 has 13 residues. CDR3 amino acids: CAWETGGTEKLFF. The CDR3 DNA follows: TGTGCCTGGGAGACAGGGGGAACTGAAAAACTGTTTTTT.

CDR3 amino acids: CAWSGSVRGTEAFF. In nucleotides, the CDR3 is TGTGCCTGGAGCGGGTCAGTCCGGGGCACTGAAGCTTTCTTT. The rearrangement links TRBV30 to TRBJ1-1; D remains ambiguous. The CDR3 spans 14 residues. Between the trimmed V and J ends, which lost 3 bases and 4 bases, there was a span of 15 bases. Germline-derived CDR1 and CDR2 are GTSNPN and SVGIG (reference sequence).

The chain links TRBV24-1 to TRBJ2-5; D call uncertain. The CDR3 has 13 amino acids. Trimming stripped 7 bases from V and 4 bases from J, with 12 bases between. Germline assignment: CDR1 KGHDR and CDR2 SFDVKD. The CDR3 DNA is TGTGCCACCAGCGACGCCAAAGGAGAGACCCAGTACTTC. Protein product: CATSDAKGETQYF.

CDR3 DNA: TGTGCCAGCAGTCCTCGGGGTTATGAGCAGTTCTTC. Amino acid sequence: CASSPRGYEQFF. This chain joins TRBV12-3 or TRBV12-4 and TRBJ2-1, with a tentative D call TRBD2 (5 bases). The CDR3 is 12 amino acids. V lost 5 bases to trimming and J lost 8 bases, with 10 bases between them.

This CDR3 reads CASSSLVADQPQHF. The CDR3, as DNA: TGTGCCAGCAGTTCCCTTGTTGCCGATCAGCCCCAGCATTTT. V gene TRBV27 combines with J gene TRBJ1-5; D is uncertain. Trimming took off 4 bases at V and 5 bases at J, with 12 bases between the two ends. The germline CDR1 and CDR2 sequences are MNHEY and SMNVEV (reference sequence). The CDR3 has 14 amino acids.

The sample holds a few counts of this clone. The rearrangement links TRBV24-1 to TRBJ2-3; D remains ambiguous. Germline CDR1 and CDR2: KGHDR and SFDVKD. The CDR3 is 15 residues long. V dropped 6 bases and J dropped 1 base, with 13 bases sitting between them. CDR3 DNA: TGTGCCACCAGTTTCCAAGCGCTAGGCACAGATACGCAGTATTTT. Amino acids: CATSFQALGTDTQYF.

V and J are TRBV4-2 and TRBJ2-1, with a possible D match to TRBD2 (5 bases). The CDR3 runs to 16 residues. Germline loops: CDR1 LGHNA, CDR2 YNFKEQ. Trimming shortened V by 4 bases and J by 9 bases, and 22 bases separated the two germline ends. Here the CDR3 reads CASSRLEDSAGGEQFF. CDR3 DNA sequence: TGTGCCAGCAGCCGTTTGGAAGACTCGGCGGGCGGTGAGCAGTTCTTC.

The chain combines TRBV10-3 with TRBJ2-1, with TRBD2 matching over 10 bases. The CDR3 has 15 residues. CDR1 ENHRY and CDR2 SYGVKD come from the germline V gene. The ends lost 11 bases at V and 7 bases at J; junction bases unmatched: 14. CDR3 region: CAVFQREGRSNEQFF. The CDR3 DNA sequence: TGTGCCGTTTTTCAGCGGGAGGGCCGAAGTAATGAGCAGTTCTTC.

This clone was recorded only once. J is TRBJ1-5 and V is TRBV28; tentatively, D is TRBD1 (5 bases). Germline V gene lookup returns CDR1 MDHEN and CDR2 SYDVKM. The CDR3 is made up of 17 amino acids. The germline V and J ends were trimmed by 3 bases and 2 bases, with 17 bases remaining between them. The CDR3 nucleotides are TGTGCCAGCAGTTTTGGGATCGCAGGAGGGGGCAATCAGCCCCAGCATTTT. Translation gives CASSFGIAGGGNQPQHF. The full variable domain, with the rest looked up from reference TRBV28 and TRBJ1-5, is DVKVTQSSRYLVKRTGEKVFLECVQDMDHENMFWYRQDPGLGLRLIYFSYDVKMKEKGDIPEGYSVSREKKERFSLILESASTNQTSMYLCASSFGIAGGGNQPQHFGDGTRLSIL.

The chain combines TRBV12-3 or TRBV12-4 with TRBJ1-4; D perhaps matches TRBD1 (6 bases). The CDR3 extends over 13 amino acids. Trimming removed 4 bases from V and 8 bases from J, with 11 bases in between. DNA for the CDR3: TGTGCCAGCAGTTACAACAGGGAAGAAAAACTGTTTTTT. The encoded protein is CASSYNREEKLFF.

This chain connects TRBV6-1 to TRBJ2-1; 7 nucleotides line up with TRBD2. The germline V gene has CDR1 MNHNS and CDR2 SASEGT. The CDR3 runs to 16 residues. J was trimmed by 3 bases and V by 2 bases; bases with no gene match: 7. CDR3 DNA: TGTGCCAGCAGTGAATTGGGCGGGGACTACTACAATGAGCAGTTCTTC. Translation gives CASSELGGDYYNEQFF.